Below are 26 T cell receptor beta chains sequenced from a single sample in a study of shared clonotypes between healthy human individuals. Repertoires were generated with immunoSEQ multiplex PCR, while TCRdb's copy carries only in-frame clones and drops some. This sample has roughly 2.4 million clones; approximately 96% occur once, and the top ten carry more than 0.1%. The sample taken for sequencing was naive CD4+ T cells sorted from blood. This sample's subset: CD45RA+ positively selected. These receptors originate from a man between 18 and 29 years old in good health.

CDR3 in amino acids: CSVSLRQTSGSTFLYEQYF. In nucleotides, the CDR3 is TGCAGCGTTAGTCTTAGGCAGACTAGCGGGAGTACATTCCTCTACGAGCAGTACTTC. The chain employs TRBV29-1 and TRBJ2-7; 12 bases fit TRBD2. CDR3 length: 19 amino acids. Germline V gene lookup returns CDR1 SQVTM and CDR2 ANQGSEA. V lost 5 bases to trimming and J lost 3 bases; unmatched junction nucleotides: 20.

The V call is TRBV6-1, the J call TRBJ1-2, with D possibly being TRBD1 (6 bases). The V end was cut by 1 base, the J end by 4 bases, with 16 bases between. The germline V gene has CDR1 MNHNS and CDR2 SASEGT. The CDR3 sequence is 16 residues long. The chain's CDR3 is CASSEVSRWGPYGYTF. CDR3 nucleotides: TGTGCCAGCAGTGAAGTATCCAGGTGGGGGCCCTATGGCTACACCTTC.

The genes are TRBV7-3 and TRBJ2-7, with TRBD1 matching over 7 bases. After removal of 5 bases from V and 1 base from J, the junction contained 5 bases not matched to a gene. The CDR3 consists of 14 residues. The germline gives CDR1 SGHTA, CDR2 FQGTGA. CDR3 amino acids: CASSAAGGSYEQYF. The CDR3 nucleotides read TGTGCCAGCAGCGCCGCAGGGGGTTCCTACGAGCAGTACTTC.

This clone was counted a single time. The gene calls are TRBV5-4 and TRBJ2-7; 9 nucleotides align to TRBD1. This CDR3 has 14 residues. Germline CDR1 reads SGHNT; CDR2 reads YYREEE (reference sequence). Trimming took 4 bases from V and 5 from J; bases not matched to a gene: 7. The CDR3 sequence: CASSSGQGTHEQYF. Here the CDR3 DNA reads TGTGCCAGCAGCAGCGGACAGGGGACCCACGAGCAGTACTTC.

V usage is TRBV6-6 and J usage is TRBJ1-1; TRBD1 aligns across 9 bases. The CDR3 runs 13 residues. From germline, CDR1 is MNHNY and CDR2 SVGAGI (reference sequence). The V segment lost 6 bases and the J segment 3 bases; nucleotides outside the gene matches: 2. The CDR3 protein is CASRRTGDTEAFF. The CDR3 bases are TGTGCCAGCAGGAGGACAGGGGACACTGAAGCTTTCTTT.

Concerning this clone itself: A read error may produce the germline difference seen at one junction end. The CDR3 DNA follows: TGTGCCAGCAGCGAAGACAGGGGTCATGGCTACACCTTC. It encodes CASSEDRGHGYTF. V is TRBV14 and J is TRBJ1-2; TRBD1 matches at 8 bases. Germline-derived CDR1 and CDR2 are SGHDN and FVKESK. The CDR3 is 13 amino acids.

The rearrangement links TRBV5-6 to TRBJ1-2; 7 bases agree with TRBD1. The CDR3 runs 15 residues. V was pared by 5 bases and J by 4 bases, with 11 bases of the junction left unmatched. In germline, CDR1 is SGHDT, CDR2 YYEEEE. Here the CDR3 DNA reads TGTGCCAGCAGGAAGGACAGGATTAAACTCTATGGCTACACCTTC. Protein product: CASRKDRIKLYGYTF. The full variable domain, completed using reference TRBV5-6 and TRBJ1-2, is DAGVTQSPTHLIKTRGQQVTLRCSPKSGHDTVSWYQQALGQGPQFIFQYYEEEERQRGNFPDRFSGHQFPNYSSELNVNALLLGDSALYLCASRKDRIKLYGYTFGSGTRLTVV.

This chain connects TRBV6-6 to TRBJ2-2; D is uncertain. Germline CDR1 is MNHNY and CDR2 is SVGAGI (reference sequence). The germline V and J ends were trimmed by 0 bases and 5 bases, with 4 bases remaining between them. The CDR3 sequence is 13 residues long. CDR3 bases: TGTGCCAGCAGTTACTCAATAACCGGGGAGCTGTTTTTT. It encodes CASSYSITGELFF.

The V gene is TRBV5-1, the J gene TRBJ2-1; 9 bases line up with TRBD2. The ends lost 0 bases at V and 6 bases at J; junction bases unmatched: 7. The germline CDR1 and CDR2 sequences are SGHRS and YFSETQ. CDR3 length equals 16 residues. The CDR3 sequence is CASSLVGSGRINEQFF. Written as DNA, the CDR3 is TGCGCCAGCAGCTTGGTAGGTAGCGGGAGAATCAATGAGCAGTTCTTC.

The rearrangement joins TRBV6-6 to TRBJ1-2, with 9 bases lining up with TRBD1. V shed 6 bases and J 3 bases; nucleotides not matched to a gene: 5. The CDR3 runs to 14 residues. Germline V gene sequence: CDR1 MNHNY, CDR2 SVGAGI (reference sequence). The chain's CDR3 is CASSDRDRDYGYTF. For the CDR3, the DNA is TGTGCCAGCAGCGACCGGGACAGGGACTATGGCTACACCTTC.

The rearrangement joins TRBV18 to TRBJ2-3, with TRBD1 matching over 7 bases. The J segment lost 3 bases and the V segment lost 6 bases, leaving 12 bases of the junction unmatched. The germline gives CDR1 KGHSH, CDR2 LQKENI. This CDR3 comprises 16 residues. This CDR3 reads CASSQQQGQITDTQYF. CDR3 sequence (DNA): TGTGCCAGCTCGCAGCAACAGGGGCAGATTACAGATACGCAGTATTTT.

V is TRBV6-1 and J is TRBJ2-5; weak D call: TRBD1 (6 bases). With 3 bases removed from V and 4 bases from J, the gap between germline ends came to 15 bases. The CDR3 is 15 amino acids. CDR1 MNHNS and CDR2 SASEGT come from the germline V gene. The CDR3 protein is CASSDLGADGETQYF. The CDR3 coding sequence is TGTGCCAGCAGTGATTTGGGGGCGGATGGAGAGACCCAGTACTTC.

A single count supports this clone. This rearrangement joins TRBV30 to TRBJ2-3; TRBD2 aligns across 8 bases. CDR3 length: 15 residues. Germline V gene data show CDR1 as GTSNPN and CDR2 as SVGIG (reference sequence). J gave up 4 bases and V 8 bases, and 14 bases lay outside the gene matches. CDR3: CAGRPGLGVPDTQYF. The CDR3 bases are TGTGCCGGAAGACCGGGACTAGGAGTCCCAGATACGCAGTATTTT. The whole variable domain, remainder taken from reference TRBV30 and TRBJ2-3, is SQTIHQWPATLVQPVGSPLSLECTVEGTSNPNLYWYRQAAGRGLQLLFYSVGIGQISSEVPQNLSASRPQDRQFILSSKKLLLSDSGFYLCAGRPGLGVPDTQYFGPGTRLTVL.

This chain links TRBV6-5 with TRBJ2-5; the D gene is possibly TRBD2 (5 bases). The CDR3 sequence is 14 residues long. Per the germline V gene, CDR1 is MNHEY and CDR2 is SVGAGI. Trimming stripped 5 bases from V and 3 bases from J, with 13 bases between. The CDR3 bases are TGTGCCAGCAGTACTAGTTTCTCCAAAGAGACCCAGTACTTC. Translating it yields CASSTSFSKETQYF.

The V call is TRBV11-2, the J call TRBJ2-3, with TRBD1 matching 8 bases. This CDR3 has 17 residues. Germline V gene sequence: CDR1 SGHAT, CDR2 FQNNGV. With V trimmed by 1 base and J by 6 bases, 12 bases remained unmatched. In nucleotides, the CDR3 is TGTGCCAGCAGCTTAGGGGGCGGACAGGGACTTCCTGATACGCAGTATTTT. Its protein is CASSLGGGQGLPDTQYF.

The chain links TRBV9 to TRBJ1-2, with D possibly being TRBD1 (5 bases). CDR3 length equals 15 residues. Per germline, CDR1 SGDLS and CDR2 YYNGEE. V lost 0 bases to trimming and J lost 6 bases, with 15 bases between them. CDR3 loop: CASSVANEGVDGYTF. In DNA form, the CDR3 reads TGTGCCAGCAGCGTAGCTAATGAAGGGGTGGATGGCTACACCTTC.

The chain uses TRBV5-1 and TRBJ1-3; no clear D. Trimming left V 1 base short and J 6 bases short, with 8 bases between. Germline values: CDR1 SGHRS, CDR2 YFSETQ. The CDR3 length is 13 residues. The CDR3 here is CASSLIPENTIYF. The CDR3 DNA follows: TGCGCCAGCAGCTTGATTCCAGAAAACACCATATATTTT.

This clone was recorded once. V gene TRBV5-6 combines with J gene TRBJ2-7; 11 bases are shared with TRBD2. The CDR3 spans 17 residues. Trimming removed 1 base from V and 1 base from J; junction bases left unmatched: 7. Germline V lookup: CDR1 SGHDT, CDR2 YYEEEE. CDR3 nucleotides: TGTGCCAGCAGCTTGCTTACTAGCGGGAGCTGGTCCTACGAGCAGTACTTC. This encodes CASSLLTSGSWSYEQYF. Full variable domain (rest looked up from reference TRBV5-6 and TRBJ2-7): DAGVTQSPTHLIKTRGQQVTLRCSPKSGHDTVSWYQQALGQGPQFIFQYYEEEERQRGNFPDRFSGHQFPNYSSELNVNALLLGDSALYLCASSLLTSGSWSYEQYFGPGTRLTVT.

On this clone itself: Other DNA sequences in this sample translate to the same CDR3. J is TRBJ2-3 and V is TRBV9; 11 nucleotides agree with TRBD2. Germline V gene data show CDR1 as SGDLS and CDR2 as YYNGEE. The junction had 4 bases not matched to a gene; V was cut back by 4 bases and J by 0 bases. This CDR3 spans 16 amino acids. The CDR3 spells CASSSGTSGSTDTQYF. CDR3 coding DNA: TGTGCCAGCAGCTCCGGGACTAGCGGAAGCACAGATACGCAGTATTTT.

The rearrangement uses TRBV6-1 and TRBJ2-3, with a possible D match to TRBD2 (6 bases). CDR1 and CDR2 (germline): MNHNS, SASEGT. CDR3 size: 12 residues. V lost 7 bases, J lost 2 bases, and 7 bases lay in between. This CDR3 reads CASTGDTDTQYF. The DNA for the CDR3 is TGTGCCAGCACGGGAGACACAGATACGCAGTATTTT.

J is TRBJ2-3 and V is TRBV5-1; D gene ambiguous. The CDR3 runs to 16 residues. CDR1 SGHRS and CDR2 YFSETQ come from the germline V gene. The V gene lost 0 bases and the J gene lost 3 bases, with 14 bases spanning the gap. Written as DNA, the CDR3 is TGCGCCAGCAGCTTGGGCGGCGGACGAGAGACAGATACGCAGTATTTT. Its translation: CASSLGGGRETDTQYF.

The chain is built from TRBV4-3 and TRBJ1-1; 8 bases match TRBD1. After removal of 4 bases from V and 2 bases from J, the junction contained 6 bases not matched to a gene. The V gene's germline CDR1 is LGHNA and CDR2 YSLEER. This CDR3 is 15 amino acids long. CDR3 region: CASSRQGQDNTEAFF. Here the CDR3 DNA reads TGCGCCAGCAGCCGACAGGGACAGGACAACACTGAAGCTTTCTTT.

The chain combines TRBV7-2 with TRBJ1-4; 8 bases line up with TRBD1. This CDR3 is built from 14 residues. CDR1 is SGHTA, CDR2 FQGNSA, per germline. Trimming took 5 bases from V and 13 from J; bases not matched to a gene: 12. This CDR3 reads CASSLGQGVSLLFF. The CDR3 region has the DNA TGTGCCAGCAGCCTAGGACAGGGCGTTAGTCTACTGTTTTTT.

The rearrangement joins TRBV6-1 to TRBJ1-2; no reliable D call. The CDR3 has 14 residues. Germline CDR1 and CDR2: MNHNS and SASEGT. V was pared by 2 bases and J by 7 bases, with 14 bases between. CDR3: CASSESGELTGYTF. CDR3 in DNA: TGTGCCAGCAGTGAAAGTGGGGAGTTAACTGGCTACACCTTC.

In regard to this clone: The same CDR3 is also encoded by other DNA sequences in this sample. The rearrangement uses TRBV2 and TRBJ1-2; tentatively, D is TRBD1 (5 bases). From germline, CDR1 is SNHLY and CDR2 FYNNEI. Trimming took off 5 bases at V and 7 bases at J, with 8 bases between the two ends. The CDR3 covers 11 residues. CDR3 DNA: TGTGCCAGCAGTTCAAGGGGTGGCTACACCTTC. Translated, it gives CASSSRGGYTF.

This clone was recorded a few times. The same CDR3 can be traced to other DNA sequences in this sample. The chain couples TRBV29-1 to TRBJ1-1, with no clear D. Per germline, CDR1 SQVTM and CDR2 ANQGSEA. Between the trimmed V and J ends, which lost 3 bases and 4 bases, there was a span of 3 bases. The CDR3 contains 10 residues. Written as DNA, the CDR3 is TGCAGCGTTGAGAGCACTGAAGCTTTCTTT. Translation: CSVESTEAFF.